This TCR beta chain emerged from a study of blood T cells in healthy people across ages. Donors each provided 9.5 to 10 milliliters of peripheral blood. The authors ran a second PCR of 7 to 11 cycles using a sample-barcoded 5' primer and a J-beta primer mix. TCRdb itself ran the 5' RACE reads through MiXCR, one entry per CDR3 protein. The sample holds 920,000 or so distinct CDR3 sequences; 45% are singletons and the top ten take 15% to 20%. V gave up 4 bases and J gave up 7 bases, with 13 bases separating them. This CDR3 is built from 14 residues. Germline V gives CDR1 KGHDR, CDR2 SFDVKD. This chain connects TRBV24-1 to TRBJ1-5; D remains unclear. The sequencing sample was made of blood. This clonotype originated in a woman aged 55-70 years in good health. The CDR3 region is CATSDLGWGQPQHF. CDR3 coding DNA: TGTGCCACCAGTGACCTGGGGTGGGGACAGCCCCAGCATTTT.